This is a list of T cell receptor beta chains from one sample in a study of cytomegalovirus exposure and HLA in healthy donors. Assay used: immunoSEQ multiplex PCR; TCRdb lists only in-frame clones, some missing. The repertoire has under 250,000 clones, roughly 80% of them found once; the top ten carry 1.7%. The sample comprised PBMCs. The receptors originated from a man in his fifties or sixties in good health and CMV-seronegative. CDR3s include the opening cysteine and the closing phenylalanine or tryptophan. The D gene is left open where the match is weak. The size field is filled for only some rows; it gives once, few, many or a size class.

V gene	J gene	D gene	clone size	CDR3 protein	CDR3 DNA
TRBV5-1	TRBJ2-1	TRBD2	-	CASSRTETSGISYEQFF	TGCGCCAGCAGCCGGACTGAGACTAGCGGGATATCCTATGAGCAGTTCTTC
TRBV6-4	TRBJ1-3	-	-	CASSVVPGNTIYF	TGTGCCAGCAGCGTAGTTCCGGGAAACACCATATATTTT
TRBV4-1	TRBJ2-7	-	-	CASRQPGTYEQYF	TGCGCCAGCAGACAACCCGGGACCTACGAGCAGTACTTC
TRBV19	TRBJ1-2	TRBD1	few	CASSPGQGYGYTF	TGTGCCAGTAGTCCGGGACAGGGATATGGCTACACCTTC
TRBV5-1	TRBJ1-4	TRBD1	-	CASSPGQATNEKLFF	TGCGCCAGCAGCCCCGGACAGGCAACTAATGAAAAACTGTTTTTT
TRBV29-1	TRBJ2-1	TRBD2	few	CSVAPFLSGSYNEQFF	TGCAGCGTTGCCCCGTTCCTTAGCGGGAGTTACAATGAGCAGTTCTTC
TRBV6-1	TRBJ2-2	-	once	CASSAGANTGELFF	TGTGCCAGCAGTGCGGGGGCGAACACCGGGGAGCTGTTTTTT
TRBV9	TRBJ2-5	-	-	CASSPLSGTETQYF	TGTGCCAGCAGCCCACTTAGCGGCACAGAGACCCAGTACTTC
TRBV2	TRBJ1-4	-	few	CASRGGGTNEKLFF	TGTGCCAGCCGCGGGGGGGGGACTAATGAAAAACTGTTTTTT
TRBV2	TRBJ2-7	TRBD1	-	CASSGTGQVAYEQYF	TGTGCCAGCAGTGGGACAGGGCAAGTTGCCTACGAGCAGTACTTC
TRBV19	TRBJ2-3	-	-	CASRRRSDTQYF	TGTGCCAGTAGGAGGAGGTCTGATACGCAGTATTTT
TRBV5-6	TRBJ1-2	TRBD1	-	CASYGPGTGNYGYTF	TGTGCCAGCTACGGTCCCGGGACAGGGAACTATGGCTACACCTTC